This T cell receptor (beta chain) was observed in a study of T cell responses to AZD1222 COVID-19 vaccine (dated by TCRdb to the early 2020s). Regarding the study in general: Because spike-specific TCR depth and breadth did not differ between the two schedules, AZD1222 recipients who got a second dose at roughly 4 weeks were pooled with those who got a second dose at roughly 12 weeks. Trial participants were enrolled by age into subgroups of 18-55, 56-69 and 70-plus years, and roughly 160, 29 and 62 TCR-sequenced participants, respectively, were included in these subgroups. TCR sequencing was performed for 230 to 250 trial participants, of whom 200 to 210 were given two doses of AZD1222 and approximately 25 were given two doses of MenACWY control vaccine.

The CDR3 regions of human TCRbeta chains were analyzed by immunosequencing. On the study's bioinformatics: TCRs in the repertoires were compared against a reference library of SARS-CoV-2-specific TCRs that had been generated with the MIRA antigen-specificity platform. Breadth meant the fraction of unique TCRs that were SARS-CoV-2-associated, whereas depth meant the fraction of total T cells that were SARS-CoV-2-associated. Using the MIRA data, every spike-specific TCR was mapped to the spike region that the TCR reacted to and assigned to either a CD4 or a CD8 class. Log10-transformed breadth and depth values were compared by one-way ANOVA with Sidak's multiple comparisons tests. Imported from immuneACCESS, the table was reduced by TCRdb to in-frame sequences with V and J called. These copies leave out some clones; in studies compared against another copy, an unresolved V gene accounts for under half, and the cause of the remainder is not known. V and J calls and clone size are those listed in that table; D and trimming were worked out from the DNA. This sample gives roughly 130,000 clones in total; about nine tenths of them show up just once. 1.4% to 1.5% of the sample goes to the ten largest clones.

The sample's time point, from its label and the paper: baseline before first vaccination. The vaccinee samples were drawn from two UK trials, COV001 and COV002, one of which was a single-blind randomized controlled phase 2/3 trial testing AZD1222 (ChAdOx1 nCoV-19) in healthy adults. For TCRbeta chain sequencing, PBMC samples were collected from trial participants at day 0 and at day 28 after the second dose. Measured from the cysteine to the phenylalanine, the CDR3 is 15 residues long. Left in the record is the CDR3 DNA by itself, 45 bases read in frame from the first base. Compared with germline, V lacks 1 base and J lacks 8 bases; bases without a gene match: 5. The germline V gene specifies MGHRA as CDR1 and YSYEKL as CDR2. General study outcomes and caveats: Because no day 14 peak-response samples were available, repertoires were characterized only after the peak T cell response. Participants were mostly white British and included more females than males, and it was suggested by the authors that clonal diversity may have been underestimated. The 56-69-year group was small, and its depth increase did not reach significance, likely because of low power. Nearly half of unique spike-specific TCRs reportedly recognized epitopes outside regions mutated in the B.1.351 and B.1.1.7 variants. Only five or six AZD1222 recipients were SARS-CoV-2 seropositive at baseline, limiting conclusions about previously exposed vaccinees. After two AZD1222 doses, spike-specific TCR breadth and depth were significantly higher than at day 0 and than in MenACWY recipients. Vaccine-associated CD4 TCRs spanned the whole spike protein, with dominant responses in regions 160-218 and 743-854.

As regards this clone: Its recognized antigen is unknown. No much larger clonotype is one base removed from it; base qualities were not supplied.

This material consisted of peripheral blood, taken on day 0 of AZD1222 vaccination. The sequence was obtained from an adult in good health. The rearrangement combines TRBV4-1 with TRBJ1-4, with TRBD1 identical over 9 junction bases. The CDR3 has the sequence CASSQVGTGREKLFF. The DNA sequence reads TGCGCCAGCAGCCAAGTTGGGACAGGGCGGGAAAAACTGTTTTTT.